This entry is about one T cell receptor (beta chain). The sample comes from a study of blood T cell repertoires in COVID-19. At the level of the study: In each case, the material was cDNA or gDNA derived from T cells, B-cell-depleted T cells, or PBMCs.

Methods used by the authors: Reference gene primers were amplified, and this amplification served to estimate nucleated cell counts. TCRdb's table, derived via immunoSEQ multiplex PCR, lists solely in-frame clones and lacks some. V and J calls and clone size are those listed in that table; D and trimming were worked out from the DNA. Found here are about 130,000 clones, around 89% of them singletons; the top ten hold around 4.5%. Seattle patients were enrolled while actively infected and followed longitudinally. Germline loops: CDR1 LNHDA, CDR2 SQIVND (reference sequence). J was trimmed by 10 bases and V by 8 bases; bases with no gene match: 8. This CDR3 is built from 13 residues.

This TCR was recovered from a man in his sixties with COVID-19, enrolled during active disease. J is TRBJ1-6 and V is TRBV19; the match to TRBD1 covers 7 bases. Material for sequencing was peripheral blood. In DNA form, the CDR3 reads TGTGCCAGTGGGAGCCAGGGGGGATCACCCCTCCACTTT. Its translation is CASGSQGGSPLHF.